The rows below give T cell receptor beta chains drawn from one sample of a study of CXCR3-negative and CXCR3-positive naive CD8 T cells. TCRdb re-called the 5' RACE reads and shows each CDR3 protein once, DNA omitted. The sample table includes some 140,000 distinct CDR3 sequences. What was sequenced was naive CXCR3+ CD8+ T cells from blood. The source is a human donor in good health. Some clones in this sample may be carry-over from other donors' samples. Each CDR3 is given with its conserved first and last residue.

V: TRBV7-8; J: TRBJ2-7; CDR3: CASSLMTGAYEQYF
V: TRBV9; J: TRBJ2-1; CDR3: CASSVMGTSYNEQFF
V: TRBV6-2/TRBV6-3; J: TRBJ1-1; CDR3: CASRAGITEAFF
V: TRBV5-1; J: TRBJ2-1; CDR3: CASSADGGGEQFF
V: TRBV12-3/TRBV12-4; J: TRBJ2-3; CDR3: CASSSPTSGYDTQYF
V: TRBV4-1; J: TRBJ1-3; CDR3: CASSHTGSPGNTIYF
V: TRBV13; J: TRBJ1-1; CDR3: CASSVRDRVFTEAFF
V: TRBV13; J: TRBJ2-7; CDR3: CASSPLTGVYEQYF
V: TRBV3-1; J: TRBJ2-2; CDR3: CASSPLEGNTGELFF
V: TRBV14; J: TRBJ2-5; CDR3: CASSQYTGRETQYF
V: TRBV24-1; J: TRBJ2-2; CDR3: CATSDLRAPFYPSGGNTGELFF
V: TRBV2; J: TRBJ2-7; CDR3: CASSGASAGTALFSYEQYF
V: TRBV15; J: TRBJ1-4; CDR3: CATSIDRDRSNEKLFF
V: TRBV7-9; J: TRBJ2-7; CDR3: CASSSGLGTSGVSYEQYF
V: TRBV25-1; J: TRBJ2-1; CDR3: CASSEGQNYNEQFF
V: TRBV27; J: TRBJ1-2; CDR3: CASSFGGRQGYGYTF
V: TRBV25-1; J: TRBJ2-6; CDR3: CASRTGGSGANVLTF
V: TRBV28; J: TRBJ2-1; CDR3: CASSLTRSNEQFF
V: TRBV9; J: TRBJ2-3; CDR3: CASSATSGDIDTQYF
V: TRBV29-1; J: TRBJ1-1; CDR3: CSVERATEAFF
V: TRBV7-9; J: TRBJ1-4; CDR3: CASSLDLQPTNEKLFF
V: TRBV19; J: TRBJ1-5; CDR3: CASSMLVDRTFLNQPQHF
V: TRBV6-6; J: TRBJ1-2; CDR3: CASSYEEYRQPPF
V: TRBV28; J: TRBJ2-3; CDR3: CASSPRGGASTDTQYF
V: TRBV4-1; J: TRBJ1-2; CDR3: CASSGNRVGGYGYTF
V: TRBV19; J: TRBJ2-1; CDR3: CASSMRGSEQFF
V: TRBV28; J: TRBJ2-5; CDR3: CASSFHGGGETQYF
V: TRBV4-3; J: TRBJ2-1; CDR3: CASSQVLADYNEQFF
V: TRBV15; J: TRBJ2-7; CDR3: CATSYGSKASYEQYF
V: TRBV5-1; J: TRBJ2-7; CDR3: CASSFRQGEQYF
V: TRBV6-5; J: TRBJ2-5; CDR3: CASSSGGIETQYF
V: TRBV27; J: TRBJ2-7; CDR3: CASSHRDVPYEQYF
V: TRBV5-4; J: TRBJ2-7; CDR3: CASSRRTDYEQYF
V: TRBV19; J: TRBJ2-1; CDR3: CASSIASGRSSYNEQFF
V: TRBV28; J: TRBJ2-1; CDR3: CASSSVLAGVSYNEQFF
V: TRBV6-2/TRBV6-3; J: TRBJ2-7; CDR3: CASSYSTGTSYEQYF
V: TRBV29-1; J: TRBJ1-2; CDR3: CSARTGLDYGYTF
V: TRBV6-4; J: TRBJ2-7; CDR3: CASTWTGGYEQYF
V: TRBV12-3/TRBV12-4; J: TRBJ1-1; CDR3: CASSSPGTGATEAFF
V: TRBV27; J: TRBJ1-1; CDR3: CASRPGQATEAFF
V: TRBV19; J: TRBJ2-2; CDR3: CASRALAHSNTGELFF
V: TRBV6-4; J: TRBJ2-7; CDR3: CASSLRGPSYEQYF
V: TRBV4-2; J: TRBJ2-1; CDR3: CASSQGGPYLDYNEQFF
V: TRBV9; J: TRBJ2-1; CDR3: CASSVDRYNEQFF
V: TRBV28; J: TRBJ2-7; CDR3: CASSHPVGRISYEQYF
V: TRBV4-1; J: TRBJ2-1; CDR3: CASSQDLFSHNEQFF
V: TRBV12-3/TRBV12-4; J: TRBJ2-1; CDR3: CASSLITGPPWNEQFF
V: TRBV12-3/TRBV12-4; J: TRBJ1-5; CDR3: CASGRTASNQPQHF
V: TRBV7-9; J: TRBJ1-2; CDR3: CASSLDRAEGYTF
V: TRBV6-2/TRBV6-3; J: TRBJ2-7; CDR3: CASSPLAGVSYEQYF
V: TRBV5-1; J: TRBJ2-2; CDR3: CASRLGLAGVGELFF
V: TRBV28; J: TRBJ2-2; CDR3: CASTPGRRGGNTGELFF
V: TRBV15; J: TRBJ2-6; CDR3: CATSRDPAVGAGANVLTF
V: TRBV9; J: TRBJ2-3; CDR3: CASSVGGTGDHTQYF
V: TRBV7-2; J: TRBJ1-6; CDR3: CASSQGGAAMYNSPLHF
V: TRBV29-1; J: TRBJ2-7; CDR3: CSVSGTSSCEQYF
V: TRBV7-3; J: TRBJ2-3; CDR3: CASSLIPGVGTDTQYF
V: TRBV6-2/TRBV6-3; J: TRBJ1-1; CDR3: CASSYPGGVNEAFF
V: TRBV7-6; J: TRBJ2-7; CDR3: CASSSRGDRGNEQYF